Below, one TCR beta chain is given with its context. What it binds is unknown. Germline-derived CDR1 and CDR2 are SGHRS and YFSETQ. The CDR3 loop spans 14 amino acids. The ends were cut back, 3 bases at V and 4 bases at J, with 12 bases in the middle. Exclusion of a patient followed from autoimmune disease history or systemic immunosuppression. Method: immunoSEQ multiplex PCR; TCRdb's copy keeps in-frame clones and lacks some. This table holds around 66,000 clones, around 89% found once. This entry belongs to a study of OX40 agonist ivuxolimab in advanced cancers. Study results and limitations: Partial responders dosed at 0.1-3.0 mg/kg displayed clonal expansion ranking among the lowest. The mean number of expanded clones was higher in CD8+ T cells than in CD4+.

This sequence joins TRBV5-1 and TRBJ2-3, with a possible D match to TRBD2 (6 bases). The material was CD4+ or CD8+ T cells sorted from blood, obtained in a trial of the OX40 agonist ivuxolimab. The receptor was isolated from an adult with an advanced solid tumor such as melanoma, head and neck, liver or kidney cancer. DNA of the CDR3: TGCGCCAGCAGCTGGGGGGACCCTGCAGATACGCAGTATTTT. Residues: CASSWGDPADTQYF.